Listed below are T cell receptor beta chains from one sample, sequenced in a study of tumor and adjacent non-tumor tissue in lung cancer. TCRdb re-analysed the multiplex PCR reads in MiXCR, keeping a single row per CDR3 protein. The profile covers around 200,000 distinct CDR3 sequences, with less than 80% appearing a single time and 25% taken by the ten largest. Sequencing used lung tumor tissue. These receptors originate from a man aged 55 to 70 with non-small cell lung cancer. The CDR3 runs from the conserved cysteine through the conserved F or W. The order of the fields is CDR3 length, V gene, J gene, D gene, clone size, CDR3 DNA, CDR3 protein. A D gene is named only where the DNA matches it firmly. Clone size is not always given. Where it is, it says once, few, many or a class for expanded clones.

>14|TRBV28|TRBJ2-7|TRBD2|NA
TGTGCCAGCAGCTTTAGCGGGAGGCTCTACGAGCAGCACTTC
CASSFSGRLYEQHF
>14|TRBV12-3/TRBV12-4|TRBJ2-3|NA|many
TGTGCCAGCAGTCCGACCCGAGGGGCGGGTACGCAGTATTTT
CASSPTRGAGTQYF
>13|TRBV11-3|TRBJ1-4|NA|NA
TGTGCCAGCAGCTCGGCCTATAATGAAAAACTGCTTTTT
CASSSAYNEKLLF
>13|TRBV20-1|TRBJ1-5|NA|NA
TGTAGTGCTATCTCCGGGGGGGGACTGCCCCAGCATTTT
CSAISGGGLPQHF
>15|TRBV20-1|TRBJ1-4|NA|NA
TGCAGTGACACCGGCGGGAGTTCAACTAATGAAAAACTGTTTTTT
CSDTGGSSTNEKLFF
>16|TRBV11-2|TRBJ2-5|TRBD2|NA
TGTGCCAACAGCATATTGGGGAGCGGGGGGCGAGAGACCCAGTACTTC
CANSILGSGGRETQYF
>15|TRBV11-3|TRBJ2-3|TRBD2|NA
TGTGCCAGGAACTCGGGACTAGGGGGCACAGATACGCAGTATTTT
CARNSGLGGTDTQYF
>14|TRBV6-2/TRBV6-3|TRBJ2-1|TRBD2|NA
TGTGCCAGCAGATCGGCGGGAGTGGTCAATGAGCAGTTCTTC
CASRSAGVVNEQFF
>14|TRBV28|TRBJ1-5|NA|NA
TGTGCCAGCAGTTTATATACGGTAAATCAGCCCCAGCATTTT
CASSLYTVNQPQHF
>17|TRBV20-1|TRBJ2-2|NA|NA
TGCAGTGCAATCCCATCGTGGAGACAGAGATTCACCGGGGAGCTGTTTTTT
CSAIPSWRQRFTGELFF
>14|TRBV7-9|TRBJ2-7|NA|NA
TGTGCCAGCAGCTTGCATGGGATCTCATACGAGCAGTACTTC
CASSLHGISYEQYF